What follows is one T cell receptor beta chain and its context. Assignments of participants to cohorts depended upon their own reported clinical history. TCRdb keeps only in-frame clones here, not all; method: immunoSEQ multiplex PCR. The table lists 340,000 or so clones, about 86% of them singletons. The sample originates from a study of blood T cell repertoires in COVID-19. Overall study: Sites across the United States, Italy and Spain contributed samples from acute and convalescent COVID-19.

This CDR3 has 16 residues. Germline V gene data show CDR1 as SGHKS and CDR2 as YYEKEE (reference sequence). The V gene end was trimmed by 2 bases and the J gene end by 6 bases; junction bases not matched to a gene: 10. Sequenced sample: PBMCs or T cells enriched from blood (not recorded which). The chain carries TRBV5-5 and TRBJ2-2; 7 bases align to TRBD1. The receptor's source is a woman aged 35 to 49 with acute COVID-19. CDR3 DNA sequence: TGTGCCAGCAGCTTTCTTCAGGGGGTGGTATCCGGGGAGCTGTTTTTT. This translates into CASSFLQGVVSGELFF.